This T cell receptor beta chain is drawn from a study of Graves' ophthalmopathy and Graves' hyperthyroidism. This clonotype was found many times. Germline V gene lookup returns CDR1 SEHNR and CDR2 FQNEAQ (reference sequence). The CDR3 is made up of 13 amino acids. The ends were cut back, 4 bases at V and 11 bases at J, with 17 bases in the middle. Amplified material comprised TCR beta CDR3 regions derived from RNA transcripts. Amplification began with first-round RT-PCR using HTBI primers, then second-round multiplex PCR was performed. TCRdb re-analysed the multiplex PCR reads in MiXCR, keeping a single row per CDR3 protein. Of about 1.2 million distinct CDR3 sequences in the sample, 35% to 45% were seen once.

Sequencing was carried out using peripheral blood or thyroid tissue (not recorded which). The chain employs TRBV7-9 and TRBJ1-1; a weak D match, TRBD1 (6 bases). This TCR was recovered from an adult man with Graves' hyperthyroidism. DNA for the CDR3: TGTGCCAGCAGCTCCCAGGACAGCCGAGGGGCTTTCTTT. Protein product: CASSSQDSRGAFF.